These 6 T cell receptor beta chains came from one sample sequenced in a study of CD8 T cells in Susac syndrome (dated by TCRdb to the late 2010s). Library preparation was by the immunoSEQ multiplex PCR assay. RNA was extracted using the RNeasy kit, and about 0.45 to 1 ug of the RNA was reverse transcribed with random hexamers. TCRdb reran the public reads through fastp at Q25 and MiXCR, keeping productive beta chains. When rows share a CDR3 protein, they turn into one entry using the most common DNA and genes. The sample profile shows around 150,000 distinct CDR3 sequences; about 93% of them were found once. The top ten clones comprise 0.27% of the sample. Sequencing input: CD8+ T cells from PBMCs. The receptors shown here come from a human donor in good health.

The chain carries TRBV2 and TRBJ2-1; the D is unclear. CDR1 and CDR2 (germline): SNHLY, FYNNEI. The CDR3 totals 13 residues. The V gene lost 1 base and the J gene lost 7 bases, with 8 bases spanning the gap. As DNA, the CDR3 is TGTGCCAGCAGTGAAGGAGGTGGAAATGAGCAGTTCTTC. Translating it yields CASSEGGGNEQFF.

This chain links TRBV27 with TRBJ2-7; tentative D call: TRBD1 (6 bases). The germline CDR1 and CDR2 sequences are MNHEY and SMNVEV (reference sequence). The CDR3 runs to 13 residues. Trimming took off 5 bases at V and 9 bases at J, with 17 bases between the two ends. The CDR3 reads CASSPGTQLGQYF. CDR3 nucleotides: TGTGCCAGCAGTCCCGGGACACAGTTAGGGCAGTACTTC.

V and J are TRBV23-1 and TRBJ2-7, with 7 bases lining up with TRBD2. TRBV23-1 is an ORF for which the function is uncertain. The CDR3 extends over 18 amino acids. Trimming took 3 bases from V and 3 from J; bases not matched to a gene: 17. Written as DNA, the CDR3 is TGCGCCAGCAGTCATTCCTCGGACAAGCGGGAATGCGTCTACGAGCAGTACTTC. It specifies CASSHSSDKRECVYEQYF.

The genes are TRBV30 and TRBJ2-3, with 9 bases lining up with TRBD2. There are 15 residues in the CDR3. Losses at the gene ends were 3 bases for V and 3 bases for J; bases not matched to a gene: 7. CDR1 is GTSNPN, CDR2 SVGIG, per germline (reference sequence). The CDR3 loop is CAWRGSGRVTDTQYF. The CDR3 coding sequence is TGTGCCTGGAGAGGTAGCGGGAGAGTTACAGATACGCAGTATTTT.

The V and J genes are TRBV9 and TRBJ2-1; D is ambiguous. The V gene lost 0 bases and the J gene lost 7 bases, with 5 bases spanning the gap. The CDR3 loop spans 12 amino acids. CDR1 SGDLS and CDR2 YYNGEE come from the germline V gene. In nucleotides, the CDR3 is TGTGCCAGCAGCGTAGGACGGAATGAGCAGTTCTTC. As protein: CASSVGRNEQFF.

V usage is TRBV27 and J usage is TRBJ2-1; no definite D call. The CDR3 spans 12 residues. CDR1 is MNHEY, CDR2 SMNVEV, per germline (reference sequence). V dropped 5 bases and J dropped 10 bases, with 12 bases sitting between them. CDR3 sequence reads: CASSDRLSEQFF. The CDR3 nucleotides read TGTGCCAGCAGTGACCGACTTTCCGAGCAGTTCTTC.